The clone carrying this TCR beta chain showed up just a few times. What it binds is not known. The CDR3 totals 14 residues. Trimming at V came to 5 bases and at J to 1 base, leaving 1 base not matched to a gene. The data are from a study of human T cells and chemical hapten exposure. Study-wide context: All patients underwent weekly scalp dosing with diphenylcyclopropenone for the full approximately 23-week study. The study, taken as a whole, reports: Significantly greater numbers of large CDR3 similarity clusters came from expanded TCRs than from controls.

TCRdb re-called the RACE reads with MiXCR, one entry per CDR3 protein. Of roughly 70,000 distinct CDR3 sequences listed, 30% to 35% are singletons. Time point meaning: patch test 1, 2 weeks after DPC sensitization. Specified treatment: therapeutic diphenylcyclopropenone sensitization with weekly scalp DPC. The receptor was derived from a man between 35 and 55 years old with alopecia areata. Some clones in this sample may be carry-over from other donors' samples. This chain uses TRBV12-3 or TRBV12-4 with TRBJ2-7; TRBD2 aligns across 11 bases. The sample was whole blood, taken in connection with sensitization to the hapten diphenylcyclopropenone (DPC). CDR3 bases: TGTGCCAGCAGTGGGACTAGCGGATCCTACGAGCAGTACTTC. Translating it yields CASSGTSGSYEQYF.